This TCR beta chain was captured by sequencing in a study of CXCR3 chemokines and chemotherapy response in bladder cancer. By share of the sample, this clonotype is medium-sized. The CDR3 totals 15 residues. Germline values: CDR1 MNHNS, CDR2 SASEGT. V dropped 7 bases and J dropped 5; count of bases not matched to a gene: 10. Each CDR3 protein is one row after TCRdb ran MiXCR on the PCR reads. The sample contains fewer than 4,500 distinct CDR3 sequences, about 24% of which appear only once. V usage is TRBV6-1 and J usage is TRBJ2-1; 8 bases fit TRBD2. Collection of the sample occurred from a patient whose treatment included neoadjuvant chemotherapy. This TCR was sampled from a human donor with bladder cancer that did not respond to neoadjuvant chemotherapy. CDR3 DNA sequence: TGTGCCAGCATCGGGGGGGCGGGGGGAAACAATGAGCAGTTCTTC. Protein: CASIGGAGGNNEQFF.